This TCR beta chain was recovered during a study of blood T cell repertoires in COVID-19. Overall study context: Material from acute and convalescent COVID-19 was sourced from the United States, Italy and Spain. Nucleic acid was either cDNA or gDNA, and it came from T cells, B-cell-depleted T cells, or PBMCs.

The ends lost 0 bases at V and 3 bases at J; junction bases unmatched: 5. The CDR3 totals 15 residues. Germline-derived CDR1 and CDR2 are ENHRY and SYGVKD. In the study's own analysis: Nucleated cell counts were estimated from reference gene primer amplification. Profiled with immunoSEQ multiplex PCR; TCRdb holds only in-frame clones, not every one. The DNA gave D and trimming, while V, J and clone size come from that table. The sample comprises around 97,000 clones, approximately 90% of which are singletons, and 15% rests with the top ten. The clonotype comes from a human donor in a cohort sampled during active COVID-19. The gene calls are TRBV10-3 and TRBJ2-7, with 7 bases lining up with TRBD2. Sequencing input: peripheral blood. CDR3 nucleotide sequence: TGTGCCATCAGTGAGTCGACCGGCGGGAGCTACGAGCAGTACTTC. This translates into CAISESTGGSYEQYF.